These 12 T cell receptor beta chains originate from one sample sequenced in a study of T cells after somatic rescue of genetic block. Clones were read by immunoSEQ multiplex PCR, and TCRdb kept only the in-frame ones, dropping some. This sample has about 68,000 clones, with around 92% found just once. The specimen sequenced was peripheral blood mononuclear cells (PBMCs). Source of these receptors: a man aged 40-55 years.

This sequence joins TRBV30 and TRBJ1-5, with D maybe TRBD1 (6 bases). V gave up 2 bases and J gave up 7 bases, with 12 bases separating them. Germline loops: CDR1 GTSNPN, CDR2 SVGIG (reference sequence). The CDR3 is 13 amino acids. The CDR3 DNA sequence: TGTGCCTGGAGTTCCGACAGGTTCCAGCCCCAGCATTTT. It yields the protein CAWSSDRFQPQHF. The full variable domain, rest sourced from reference TRBV30 and TRBJ1-5, is SQTIHQWPATLVQPVGSPLSLECTVEGTSNPNLYWYRQAAGRGLQLLFYSVGIGQISSEVPQNLSASRPQDRQFILSSKKLLLSDSGFYLCAWSSDRFQPQHFGDGTRLSIL.

The chain recombines TRBV6-5 with TRBJ2-7, with TRBD1 identical over 10 bases. From germline, CDR1 is MNHEY and CDR2 SVGAGI. V shed 8 bases and J 4 bases; nucleotides not matched to a gene: 5. The CDR3 length is 13 residues. CDR3 sequence: CASRDRGFYEQYF. The CDR3, as DNA: TGTGCCAGCCGGGACAGGGGATTTTACGAGCAGTACTTC.

The chain combines TRBV10-2 with TRBJ2-3; the match to TRBD2 covers 10 bases. CDR1 and CDR2 (germline): WSHSY, SAAADI. There are 15 residues in the CDR3. The V and J ends lost 1 base and 4 bases, in that order; junction bases with no gene match: 2. CDR3 in DNA: TGCGCCAGCAGTGAGTTAGGACTAGCGGCAGATACGCAGTATTTT. The encoded protein is CASSELGLAADTQYF.

The rearrangement joins TRBV2 to TRBJ1-5, with D unresolved. The CDR3 covers 13 residues. Per germline, CDR1 SNHLY and CDR2 FYNNEI. V lost 4 bases, J lost 2 bases, and 6 bases lay in between. CDR3 sequence (DNA): TGTGCCAGCAGTGCTGAGCGCAATCAGCCCCAGCATTTT. It is translated as CASSAERNQPQHF.

This clone was picked up one time. The chain links TRBV6-1 to TRBJ2-7, with unresolved D. Trimming took off 5 bases at V and 4 bases at J, with 6 bases between the two ends. This CDR3 is built from 11 residues. CDR1 is MNHNS and CDR2 is SASEGT in the germline V gene. The chain's CDR3 is CASSLGYEQYF. Written as DNA, the CDR3 is TGTGCCAGCAGTCTCGGGTACGAGCAGTACTTC.

The table lists this clone with a count of one. V gene TRBV6-5 combines with J gene TRBJ2-5; possibly TRBD2 for D (6 bases). Trimming took off 1 base at V and 4 bases at J, with 13 bases between the two ends. The CDR3 totals 15 residues. The germline V gene encodes CDR1 MNHEY and CDR2 SVGAGI. This CDR3 reads CASSYYGRLGETQYF. In DNA, the CDR3 is TGTGCCAGCAGTTACTATGGGAGGTTGGGAGAGACCCAGTACTTC.

The chain employs TRBV10-3 and TRBJ2-5; a possible D gene is TRBD2 (5 bases). The germline gives CDR1 ENHRY, CDR2 SYGVKD. V shed 6 bases and J shed 2 bases, with 13 bases lying between them. The CDR3 totals 14 residues. The CDR3 sequence is CAIRRGSEQETQYF. For the CDR3, the DNA is TGTGCCATCAGAAGAGGGAGCGAGCAAGAGACCCAGTACTTC.

This sequence joins TRBV12-5 and TRBJ2-5, with 8 positions matching TRBD2. CDR3 length: 18 residues. CDR1 is LGHNT and CDR2 is FRNRAP in the germline V gene. Trimming at V came to 2 bases and at J to 5 bases, leaving 16 bases not matched to a gene. CDR3 in DNA: TGTGCTAGTGGTTTGATTTCGGGGCATAGCGGGGCGTCTGAGACCCAGTACTTC. It yields the protein CASGLISGHSGASETQYF.

CDR3 nucleotide sequence: TGTGCCAGCCGGGAGCGGGACTACAATGAGCAGTTCTTC. Amino acid sequence: CASRERDYNEQFF. The J gene is TRBJ2-1, the V gene TRBV19, with 7 bases that match TRBD2. This CDR3 spans 13 amino acids. CDR1 and CDR2 from the germline V gene are LNHDA and SQIVND (reference sequence). Unmatched junction bases numbered 5, after V lost 9 bases and J lost 3 bases.

V gene TRBV11-2 combines with J gene TRBJ2-3, with D possibly TRBD2 on 6 matching bases. The CDR3 length is 15 residues. The germline V gene has CDR1 SGHAT and CDR2 FQNNGV. V dropped 2 bases and J dropped 0 bases, with 9 bases sitting between them. CDR3 in DNA: TGTGCCAGCAGCTTACGTCGGGAGAGCACAGATACGCAGTATTTT. This sequence encodes CASSLRRESTDTQYF.

The genes are TRBV5-4 and TRBJ1-2, with D possibly being TRBD1 (5 bases). CDR3 length: 14 residues. Germline CDR1 and CDR2: SGHNT and YYREEE (reference sequence). V was shortened by 2 bases and J by 0 bases, with 8 bases between the two germline ends. The CDR3: CASSFGATNYGYTF. Here the CDR3 DNA reads TGTGCCAGCAGCTTCGGGGCCACTAACTATGGCTACACCTTC.

The rearrangement uses TRBV7-2 and TRBJ2-1; 7 bases fit TRBD1. Trimming cost V 2 bases and J 3 bases; bases outside gene matches: 7. CDR1 and CDR2 (germline): SGHTA, FQGNSA. The CDR3 sequence is 16 residues long. This CDR3 is CASSLLGQSHYNEQFF. CDR3 nucleotides: TGTGCCAGCAGCTTATTGGGACAGTCACACTACAATGAGCAGTTCTTC. Full variable domain (missing parts from reference TRBV7-2 and TRBJ2-1): GAGVSQSPSNKVTEKGKDVELRCDPISGHTALYWYRQSLGQGLEFLIYFQGNSAPDKSGLPSDRFSAERTGGSVSTLTIQRTQQEDSAVYLCASSLLGQSHYNEQFFGPGTRLTVL.